This passage covers 16 T cell receptor beta chains from one sample sequenced in a study of breast tumors, draining lymph nodes, adjacent tissues. TCRdb re-called the multiplex PCR reads through MiXCR, storing one row per CDR3 protein. The repertoire holds 45,000 to 65,000 distinct CDR3 sequences, roughly 39% seen once, with under 12% in the top ten. The material sequenced was breast tumor tissue. These receptors were obtained from a female donor with breast cancer. Some clones in this sample may be carry-over from other donors' samples.

There are many counts of this clonotype. The rearrangement joins TRBV27 to TRBJ2-7; D unclear. The CDR3 is 13 residues long. Germline V gene data show CDR1 as MNHEY and CDR2 as SMNVEV (reference sequence). Trimming pared 6 bases from V and 4 bases from J, leaving 13 bases between. CDR3 in amino acids: CASRRRQQYEQYF. The CDR3 region has the DNA TGTGCCAGCAGACGGCGTCAACAGTACGAGCAGTACTTC.

This clonotype was recorded at least ten times. The chain employs TRBV28 and TRBJ1-5; D remains ambiguous. This CDR3 has 14 residues. Germline V lookup: CDR1 MDHEN, CDR2 SYDVKM. Trimming shortened V by 2 bases and J by 7 bases, and 12 bases separated the two germline ends. The CDR3 reads CASSLGMEGQPQHF. CDR3 nucleotide sequence: TGTGCCAGCAGTTTAGGAATGGAAGGACAGCCCCAGCATTTT. Looking up the rest from reference TRBV28 and TRBJ1-5 gives the full variable domain: DVKVTQSSRYLVKRTGEKVFLECVQDMDHENMFWYRQDPGLGLRLIYFSYDVKMKEKGDIPEGYSVSREKKERFSLILESASTNQTSMYLCASSLGMEGQPQHFGDGTRLSIL.

This clonotype was counted ten times or more. This chain uses TRBV19 with TRBJ2-5; 14 bases are a match to TRBD2. The CDR3 covers 15 residues. V trimming: 3 bases; J trimming: 3 bases; junction bases outside the gene matches: 0. The germline CDR1 and CDR2 sequences are LNHDA and SQIVND (reference sequence). Written as DNA, the CDR3 is TGTGCCAGTAGTATGACTAGCGGGAGGGAAGAGACCCAGTACTTC. Translation gives CASSMTSGREETQYF. Full variable domain (rest looked up from reference TRBV19 and TRBJ2-5): DGGITQSPKYLFRKEGQNVTLSCEQNLNHDAMYWYRQDPGQGLRLIYYSQIVNDFQKGDIAEGYSVSREKKESFPLTVTSAQKNPTAFYLCASSMTSGREETQYFGPGTRLLVL.

This clonotype was detected ten times or more. The chain is built from TRBV28 and TRBJ1-5, with TRBD1 identical over 7 bases. Unmatched junction bases numbered 7, after V lost 3 bases and J lost 2 bases. From germline, CDR1 is MDHEN and CDR2 SYDVKM. The CDR3 has 16 residues. CDR3 protein: CASSLTGRGGNQPQHF. The CDR3 bases are TGTGCCAGCAGTTTGACAGGGAGGGGGGGCAATCAGCCCCAGCATTTT.

This clonotype came up many times. The chain employs TRBV28 and TRBJ2-2; 10 bases are a match to TRBD1. Germline CDR1 MDHEN, CDR2 SYDVKM. This CDR3 region has 16 residues. The V gene end was trimmed by 4 bases and the J gene end by 4 bases; junction bases not matched to a gene: 6. The CDR3 DNA follows: TGTGCCAGCAGTTCGCTTAGGACAGGGGGCACCGGGGAGCTGTTTTTT. Translation: CASSSLRTGGTGELFF.

By its share, this clonotype is medium-sized. The rearrangement uses TRBV6-2 or TRBV6-3 and TRBJ2-3; 7 bases fit TRBD2. Germline loops: CDR1 MNHEY, CDR2 SVGEGT. The ends lost 4 bases at V and 7 bases at J; junction bases unmatched: 11. CDR3 length equals 15 residues. CDR3 sequence (DNA): TGTGCCAGCAGTTTGCGGCGGGAGCCCCCGAATACGCAGTATTTT. It yields the protein CASSLRREPPNTQYF.

This clonotype occurred many times. The chain is built from TRBV7-6 and TRBJ2-2; no clear D gene. The CDR3 runs to 14 residues. With 0 bases removed from V and 4 bases from J, the gap between germline ends came to 6 bases. Germline CDR1 SGHVS, CDR2 FNYEAQ. The CDR3 reads CASSLAPGTGELFF. CDR3 DNA sequence: TGTGCCAGCAGCTTAGCCCCCGGCACCGGGGAGCTGTTTTTT. Looking up the rest from reference TRBV7-6 and TRBJ2-2 gives the full variable domain: GAGVSQSPRYKVTKRGQDVALRCDPISGHVSLYWYRQALGQGPEFLTYFNYEAQQDKSGLPNDRFSAERPEGSISTLTIQRTEQRDSAMYRCASSLAPGTGELFFGEGSRLTVL.

To note about this clonotype: One junction end does not reproduce the germline sequence, and a read error may be involved. This chain uses TRBV7-2 with TRBJ1-3; D is unclear. CDR3 length equals 15 residues. CDR1 and CDR2 (germline): SGHTA, FQGNSA. The CDR3 sequence: CAGSLSFTSGNTIYF. CDR3 coding DNA: TGTGCCGGCAGCTTATCCTTTACCTCTGGAAATACCATATATTTT.

Ten or more counts support this clonotype. DNA of the CDR3: TGTGCCAGCTCACCCGCCGGGACTAGGGAATACGAGCAGTACTTC. Its translation: CASSPAGTREYEQYF. The chain employs TRBV18 and TRBJ2-7, with 8 bases fitting TRBD2. With 3 bases clipped from V and 4 bases from J, the junction kept 8 bases outside the gene matches. The CDR3 loop spans 15 amino acids. CDR1 and CDR2 (germline): KGHSH, LQKENI.

Many counts were recorded for this clonotype. This chain connects TRBV9 to TRBJ2-7, with 10 bases fitting TRBD1. From germline, CDR1 is SGDLS and CDR2 YYNGEE. V dropped 4 bases and J dropped 3; count of bases not matched to a gene: 10. This CDR3 region has 16 residues. The DNA of the CDR3 is TGTGCCAGCAGCCCCGGGACAGGGGTCGGGAGCTACGAGCAGTACTTC. Translation: CASSPGTGVGSYEQYF.

Points on this clonotype: A much larger clonotype is one base distant, so this may be a read error. V and J are TRBV6-5 and TRBJ2-1, with D perhaps TRBD1 (8 bases). V was cut by 5 bases and J by 3 bases, with 14 bases left in between. CDR3 length: 15 amino acids. Germline V gene data show CDR1 as MNHEY and CDR2 as SVGAGI. Here the CDR3 DNA reads TGTGCCAGCAGTCTACAGGGGGGGAGCTACAATGAGCAGTTCTTC. Encoded protein: CASSLQGGSYNEQFF.

This clonotype has at least ten counts. V is TRBV7-2 and J is TRBJ2-7, with D possibly TRBD2 on 5 matching bases. The CDR3 is made up of 13 amino acids. The V end lost 8 bases, the J end lost 3 bases, and 14 bases lay between the germline ends. Germline loops: CDR1 SGHTA, CDR2 FQGNSA. The CDR3 nucleotides read TGTGCCAGCCGGGTCAGCCGGGACTACGAGCAGTACTTC. The encoded protein is CASRVSRDYEQYF.

The V call is TRBV12-3 or TRBV12-4, the J call TRBJ1-5; no firm D call. There are 15 residues in the CDR3. V lost 3 bases and J 2 bases, leaving 11 bases between the germline ends. The CDR3 reads CASSFVARGNQPQHF. CDR3 nucleotides: TGTGCCAGCAGTTTTGTAGCCCGAGGCAATCAGCCCCAGCATTTT.

This clonotype was found many times. The chain uses TRBV7-2 and TRBJ1-5; the D gene is possibly TRBD1 (5 bases). V was shortened by 2 bases and J by 8 bases, with 16 bases between the two germline ends. CDR1 is SGHTA, CDR2 FQGNSA, per germline. This CDR3 spans 15 amino acids. The CDR3 loop is CASSLFSGTGEPQHF. CDR3 DNA: TGTGCCAGCAGCTTATTTTCGGGGACCGGTGAGCCCCAGCATTTT.

This clonotype was seen ten or more times. The chain recombines TRBV11-1 with TRBJ2-1, with TRBD2 matching 10 bases. Germline trimming cut 6 bases from V and 9 bases from J; bases unmatched to any gene: 11. Germline CDR1 SGHAT, CDR2 FQDESV (reference sequence). The CDR3 has 15 amino acids. This chain's CDR3 is CASRGTSATDGEQFF. The DNA for the CDR3 is TGTGCCAGCAGAGGGACTAGCGCAACGGACGGTGAGCAGTTCTTC.

The genes are TRBV20-1 and TRBJ1-2; tentative D call: TRBD1 (5 bases). The length of the CDR3 is 14 residues. Germline V gives CDR1 DFQATT, CDR2 SNEGSKA (reference sequence). Trimming left V 1 base short and J 0 bases short, with 9 bases between. CDR3 DNA sequence: TGCAGTGCTAGAGGGGGACTAGCTAACTATGGCTACACCTTC. Amino acid sequence: CSARGGLANYGYTF.